This T cell receptor beta chain appears in the sequencing data of a study of HIV-infected children after antiretroviral therapy interruption. This clonotype occurred many times. As yet, its antigen is unknown. This CDR3 contains 18 residues. The V gene's germline CDR1 is MNHEY and CDR2 SMNVEV (reference sequence). V was pared by 3 bases and J by 4 bases, with 22 bases between. Findings of the study overall: Some non-naive CD45RA+ T cells might be present among sorted naive cells.

The treatment here: PENTA 11 planned treatment interruption arm or continuous ART arm. Unique molecular identifiers were included in an RNA-based 3' RACE TCR library. TCRdb reprocessed the 3' RACE reads with MiXCR, giving one entry per CDR3 protein. Among about 89,000 distinct CDR3 sequences listed, around 6.9% were seen once. The receptor was isolated from a pool of human donors with HIV. This rearrangement joins TRBV27 to TRBJ1-5; unclear D gene. The input for sequencing was CD45RA+ CD4+ T cells from PBMCs, pooled from several time points, taken from a donor given antiretroviral therapy, either interrupted or continuous. Subset denoted: naive CD4+ CD45RA+ CD45RO- T cells. CDR3 residues: CASSFLWDMGTLNQPQHF. DNA of the CDR3: TGTGCCAGCAGTTTTCTTTGGGATATGGGTACACTAAATCAGCCCCAGCATTTT.